Listed here are 6 T cell receptor beta chains from one sample, sequenced in a study of vaccination and CD4 T cells after COVID-19. Which antigens these TCRs recognize remains unknown. The Oncomine TCR Beta short-read assay generated sequence data from the DNA of cultured CD4+ T cells. MiXCR, run by TCRdb on the PCR reads, gives a single entry per CDR3 protein. Of some 15,000 distinct CDR3 sequences listed, 60% are singletons. Treatment indicated: approximately nine-day PBMC culture with coronavirus spike peptide pools or control peptides (ViraFEST assay). The sequencing sample was made of CD4+ T cells from blood, cultured in vitro. Receptors originate from a human donor who had recovered from COVID-19.

The CDR3 DNA sequence: TGTGCCAGCAGTCGGACTAGCGGGGGGGAGCAGTACTTC. Amino acid sequence: CASSRTSGGEQYF. The chain has TRBV6-2 or TRBV6-3 and TRBJ2-7; 14 bases are shared with TRBD2. CDR3 length: 13 residues. CDR1 MNHEY and CDR2 SVGEGT come from the germline V gene. V lost 5 bases and J lost 7; bases outside the gene matches: 1.

The J gene is TRBJ1-5, the V gene TRBV4-1; D remains unclear. Trimming shortened V by 2 bases and J by 0 bases, and 14 bases separated the two germline ends. The CDR3 is 17 amino acids. The V gene's germline CDR1 is MGHRA and CDR2 YSYEKL. CDR3 DNA: TGCGCCAGCAGCCAACGGCTGCAGGCAGTTAGCAATCAGCCCCAGCATTTT. This encodes CASSQRLQAVSNQPQHF.

This clonotype is a singleton in its sample. The chain carries TRBV2 and TRBJ1-1; tentatively, D is TRBD1 (5 bases). Germline CDR1 is SNHLY and CDR2 is FYNNEI. The CDR3 contains 15 residues. Trimming took 6 bases from V and 1 from J, leaving 15 bases between them. The CDR3 coding sequence is TGTGCCAGCAGATATTTGGGGGGACGGAACACTGAAGCTTTCTTT. Encoded protein: CASRYLGGRNTEAFF.

The genes are TRBV30 and TRBJ2-4; D may be TRBD2 (7 bases). The germline V gene has CDR1 GTSNPN and CDR2 SVGIG (reference sequence). Trimming removed 3 bases from V and 8 bases from J, with 20 bases in between. CDR3 length: 15 residues. For the CDR3, the DNA is TGTGCCTGGAGCGAAGGGGGGCAGGGGAGGGACATTCAGTACTTC. This translates into CAWSEGGQGRDIQYF.

The rearrangement uses TRBV6-2 or TRBV6-3 and TRBJ2-1; TRBD2 matches at 9 bases. Germline CDR1 is MNHEY and CDR2 is SVGEGT. V shed 6 bases and J 4 bases; nucleotides not matched to a gene: 7. This CDR3 has 15 residues. The CDR3 region has the DNA TGTGCCAGCAGAGATAGCGGGAGCCGGTACAATGAGCAGTTCTTC. The encoded protein is CASRDSGSRYNEQFF.

This chain joins TRBV4-1 and TRBJ2-7; possibly TRBD1 for D (5 bases). The ends were cut back, 1 base at V and 3 bases at J, with 13 bases in the middle. CDR1 MGHRA and CDR2 YSYEKL come from the germline V gene. CDR3 length: 15 residues. The CDR3 nucleotides read TGCGCCAGCAGCCAAGGTCAGGGTATGGACTACGAGCAGTACTTC. Protein sequence: CASSQGQGMDYEQYF.